The T cell receptor beta chain under discussion was sequenced for a study of T cell responses to AZD1222 COVID-19 vaccine. General study results and limits: Only a handful of AZD1222 recipients tested seropositive at baseline. Once two AZD1222 doses were given, Spike-specific TCR breadth and depth went up. Repertoire collection took place solely once the T cell response had peaked. Clonal diversity may have been underestimated, and the donors were mostly white British, with more females than males.

The CDR3 is 19 residues long. Trimming at V came to 0 bases and at J to 1 base, leaving 7 bases not matched to a gene. Germline CDR1 SGHDN, CDR2 FVKESK. Turning to this clone: Its antigen is unidentified.

Some clones are missing from TCRdb's copy, which holds only in-frame ones; the method was immunoSEQ multiplex PCR. The table lists roughly 120,000 clones, just over 85% of them singletons, with around 17% in the top ten. Sequencing was performed on peripheral blood, taken 28 days after the second AZD1222 dose. The chain combines TRBV14 with TRBJ2-5; 14 bases map to TRBD2. This receptor was obtained from an adult who received the AZD1222 COVID-19 vaccine. The CDR3 region has the DNA TGTGCCAGCAGCCAAGATCAGGGACTAGCGGGAGTCAGCCAAGAGACCCAGTACTTC. This codes for CASSQDQGLAGVSQETQYF.